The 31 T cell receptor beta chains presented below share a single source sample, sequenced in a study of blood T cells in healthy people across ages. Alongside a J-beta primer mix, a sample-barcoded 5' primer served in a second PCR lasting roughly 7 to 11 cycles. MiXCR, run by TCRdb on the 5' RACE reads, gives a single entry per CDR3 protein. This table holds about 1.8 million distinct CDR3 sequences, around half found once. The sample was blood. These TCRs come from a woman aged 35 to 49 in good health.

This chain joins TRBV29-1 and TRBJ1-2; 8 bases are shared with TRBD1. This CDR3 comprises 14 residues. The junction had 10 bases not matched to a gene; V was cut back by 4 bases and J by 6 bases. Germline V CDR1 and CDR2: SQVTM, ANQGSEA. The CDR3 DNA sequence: TGCAGCGTTGCCGGACAGGGCGATAGGGATGGCTACACCTTC. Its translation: CSVAGQGDRDGYTF.

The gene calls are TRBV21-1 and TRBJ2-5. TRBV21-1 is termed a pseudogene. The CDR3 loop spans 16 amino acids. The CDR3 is CASSKGEIEVQETQYF. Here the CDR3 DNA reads TGTGCCAGCAGCAAAGGAGAAATAGAGGTCCAAGAGACCCAGTACTTC.

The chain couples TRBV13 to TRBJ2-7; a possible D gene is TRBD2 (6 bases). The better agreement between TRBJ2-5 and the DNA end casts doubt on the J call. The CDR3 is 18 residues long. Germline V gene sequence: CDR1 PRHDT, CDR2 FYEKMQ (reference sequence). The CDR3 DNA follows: TGTGCCAGCAGCGCCCCTCCCTTGGGGGGTGAGGTTTCTGAGACCCAGTACTTC. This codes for CASSAPPLGGEVSETQYF.

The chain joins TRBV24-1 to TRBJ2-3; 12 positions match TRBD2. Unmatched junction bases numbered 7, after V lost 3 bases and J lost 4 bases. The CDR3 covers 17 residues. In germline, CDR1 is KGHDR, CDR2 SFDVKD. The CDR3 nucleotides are TGTGCCACCAGTGATGAATCTAGCGGGGGGGCGTCAGATACGCAGTATTTT. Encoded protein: CATSDESSGGASDTQYF.

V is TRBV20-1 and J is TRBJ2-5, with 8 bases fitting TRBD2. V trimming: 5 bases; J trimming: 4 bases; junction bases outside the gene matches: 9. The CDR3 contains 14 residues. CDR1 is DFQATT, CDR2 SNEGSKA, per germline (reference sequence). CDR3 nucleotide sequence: TGCAGTGCTCCAGAGCTCCGGGGGGGAGAGACCCAGTACTTC. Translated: CSAPELRGGETQYF.

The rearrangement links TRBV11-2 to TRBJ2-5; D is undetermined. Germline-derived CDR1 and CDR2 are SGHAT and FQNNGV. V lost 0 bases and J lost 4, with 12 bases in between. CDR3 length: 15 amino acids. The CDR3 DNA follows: TGTGCCAGCAGCTTAGATGTCTCGCCCTTAGAGACCCAGTACTTC. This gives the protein CASSLDVSPLETQYF.

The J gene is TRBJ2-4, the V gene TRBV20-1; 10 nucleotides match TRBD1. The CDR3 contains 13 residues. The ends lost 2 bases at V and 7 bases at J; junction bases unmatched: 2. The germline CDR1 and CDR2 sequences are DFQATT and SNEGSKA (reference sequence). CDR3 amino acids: CSARPGQGNIQYF. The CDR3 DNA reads TGCAGTGCTAGACCGGGACAGGGGAACATTCAGTACTTC.

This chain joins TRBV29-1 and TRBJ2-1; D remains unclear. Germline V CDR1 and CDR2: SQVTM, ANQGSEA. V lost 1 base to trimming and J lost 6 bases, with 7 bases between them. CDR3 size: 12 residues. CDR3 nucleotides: TGCAGCGTTGAAGGGCAGGTCAATGAGCAGTTCTTC. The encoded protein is CSVEGQVNEQFF.

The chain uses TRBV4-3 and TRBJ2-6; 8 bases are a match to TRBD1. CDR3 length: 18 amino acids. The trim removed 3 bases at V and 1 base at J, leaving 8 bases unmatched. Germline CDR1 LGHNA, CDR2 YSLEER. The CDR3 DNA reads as TGCGCCAGCAGCCAGTACAGGGGGGCCAGTTCTGGGGCCAACGTCCTGACTTTC. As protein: CASSQYRGASSGANVLTF.

CDR3 sequence: CSARIPGGVYGYTF. The CDR3 DNA sequence: TGCAGTGCTAGAATTCCGGGCGGAGTCTATGGCTACACCTTC. The chain uses TRBV20-1 and TRBJ1-2, with D unclear. V was trimmed by 2 bases and J by 4 bases, leaving 14 bases between them. Germline CDR1 is DFQATT and CDR2 is SNEGSKA (reference sequence). The CDR3 runs 14 residues.

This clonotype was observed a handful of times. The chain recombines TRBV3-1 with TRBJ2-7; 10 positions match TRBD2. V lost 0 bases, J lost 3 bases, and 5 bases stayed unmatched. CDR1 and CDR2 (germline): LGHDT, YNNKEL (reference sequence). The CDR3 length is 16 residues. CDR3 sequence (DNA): TGTGCCAGCAGCCAAGATCAGTCTAGCGGGAGCTACGAGCAGTACTTC. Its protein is CASSQDQSSGSYEQYF.

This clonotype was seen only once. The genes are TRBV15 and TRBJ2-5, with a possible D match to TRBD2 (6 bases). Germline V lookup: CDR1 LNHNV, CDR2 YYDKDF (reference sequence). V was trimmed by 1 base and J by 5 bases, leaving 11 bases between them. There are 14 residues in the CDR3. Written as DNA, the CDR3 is TGTGCCACCAGCAGAGGTCTAGCGATCGAGACCCAGTACTTC. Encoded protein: CATSRGLAIETQYF.

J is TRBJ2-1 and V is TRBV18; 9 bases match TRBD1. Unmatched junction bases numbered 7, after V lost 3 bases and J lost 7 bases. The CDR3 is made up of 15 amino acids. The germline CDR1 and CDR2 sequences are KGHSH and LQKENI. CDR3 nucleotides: TGTGCCAGCTCACCGGGACAGGGAATTGAAAATGAGCAGTTCTTC. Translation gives CASSPGQGIENEQFF.

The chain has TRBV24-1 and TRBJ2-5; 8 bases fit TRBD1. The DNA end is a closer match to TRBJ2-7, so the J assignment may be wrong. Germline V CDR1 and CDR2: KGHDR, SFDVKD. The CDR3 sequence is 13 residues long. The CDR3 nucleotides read TGTGCCACCGGGGCAGGGGGCTTGAACGAGCAGTACTTC. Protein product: CATGAGGLNEQYF.

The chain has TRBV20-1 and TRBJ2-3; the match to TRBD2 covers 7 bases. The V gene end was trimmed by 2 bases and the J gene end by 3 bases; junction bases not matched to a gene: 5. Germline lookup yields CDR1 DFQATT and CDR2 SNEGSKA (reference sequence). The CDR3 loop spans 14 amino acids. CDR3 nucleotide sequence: TGCAGTGCTAGAAGGACTAGAGTAACAGATACGCAGTATTTT. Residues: CSARRTRVTDTQYF.

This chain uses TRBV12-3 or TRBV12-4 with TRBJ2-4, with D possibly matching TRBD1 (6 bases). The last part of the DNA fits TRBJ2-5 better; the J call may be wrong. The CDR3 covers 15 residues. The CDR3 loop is CASNIGTGMSETQYF. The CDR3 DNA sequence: TGTGCCAGCAATATTGGTACAGGGATGTCAGAGACCCAGTACTTC.

Here the CDR3 DNA reads TGTGCCAGCTACCGGCCAGGGTCCCCAGATACGCAGTATTTT. This gives the protein CASYRPGSPDTQYF. V is TRBV6-6 and J is TRBJ2-3; tentatively, D is TRBD1 (5 bases). CDR3 length equals 14 residues. Trimming removed 8 bases from V and 4 bases from J, with 16 bases in between. The germline V gene has CDR1 MNHNY and CDR2 SVGAGI (reference sequence).

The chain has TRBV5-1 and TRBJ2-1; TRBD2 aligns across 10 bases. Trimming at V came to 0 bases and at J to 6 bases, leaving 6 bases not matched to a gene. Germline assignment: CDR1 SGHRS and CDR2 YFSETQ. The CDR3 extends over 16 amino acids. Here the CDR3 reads CASSLEMASGGNEQFF. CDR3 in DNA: TGCGCCAGCAGCTTGGAGATGGCTAGCGGGGGCAATGAGCAGTTCTTC.

The CDR3 coding sequence is TGCAGTGCTAGTGCTCTGCTAGGGACAGATACGCAGTATTTT. Translated, it gives CSASALLGTDTQYF. The J gene is TRBJ2-3, the V gene TRBV20-1; D uncertain. Germline CDR1 reads DFQATT; CDR2 reads SNEGSKA (reference sequence). V shed 3 bases and J shed 3 bases, with 13 bases lying between them. This CDR3 region has 14 residues.

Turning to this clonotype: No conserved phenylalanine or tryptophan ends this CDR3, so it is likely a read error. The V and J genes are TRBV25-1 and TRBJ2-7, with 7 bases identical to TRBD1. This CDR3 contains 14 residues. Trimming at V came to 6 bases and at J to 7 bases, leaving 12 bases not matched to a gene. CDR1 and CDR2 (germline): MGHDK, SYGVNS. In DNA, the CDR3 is TGTGCCAGCAGGGAGACAGGGTTATCGGGAGAGCAGTACTCC. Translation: CASRETGLSGEQYS.

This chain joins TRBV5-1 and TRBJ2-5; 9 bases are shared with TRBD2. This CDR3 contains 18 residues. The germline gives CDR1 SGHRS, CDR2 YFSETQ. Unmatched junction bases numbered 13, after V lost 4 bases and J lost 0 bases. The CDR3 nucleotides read TGCGCCAGCAGCCCCGTACCCTCTAGCGGGACGTACCAAGAGACCCAGTACTTC. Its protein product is CASSPVPSSGTYQETQYF.

Here the CDR3 DNA reads TGTGCCAGCATGGGGGCCCCCTCGGACGGTGGCTCCTACGAGCAGTACTTC. Translating it yields CASMGAPSDGGSYEQYF. This chain links TRBV6-6 with TRBJ2-7; the D gene is possibly TRBD1 (6 bases). The ends were cut back, 7 bases at V and 0 bases at J, with 22 bases in the middle. Germline-derived CDR1 and CDR2 are MNHNY and SVGAGI (reference sequence). The CDR3 loop spans 17 amino acids.

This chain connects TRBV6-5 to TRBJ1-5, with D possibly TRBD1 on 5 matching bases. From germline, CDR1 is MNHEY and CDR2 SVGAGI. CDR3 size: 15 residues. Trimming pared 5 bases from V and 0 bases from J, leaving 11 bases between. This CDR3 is CASSRKGYSNQPQHF. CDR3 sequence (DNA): TGTGCCAGCAGTCGTAAGGGGTATAGCAATCAGCCCCAGCATTTT.

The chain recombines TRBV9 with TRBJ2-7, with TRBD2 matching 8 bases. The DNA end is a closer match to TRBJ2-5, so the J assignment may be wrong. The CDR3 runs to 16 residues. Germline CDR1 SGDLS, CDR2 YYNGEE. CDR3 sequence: CASSVGPRGVQETQYF. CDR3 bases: TGTGCCAGCAGCGTGGGCCCGCGGGGGGTCCAAGAGACCCAGTACTTC.

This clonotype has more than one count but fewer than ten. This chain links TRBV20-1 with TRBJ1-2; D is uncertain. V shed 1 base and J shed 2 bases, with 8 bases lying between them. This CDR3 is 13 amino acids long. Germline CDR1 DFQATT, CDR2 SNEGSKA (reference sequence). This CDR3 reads CSARARLNYGYTF. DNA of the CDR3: TGCAGTGCTAGAGCACGGCTAAACTATGGCTACACCTTC.

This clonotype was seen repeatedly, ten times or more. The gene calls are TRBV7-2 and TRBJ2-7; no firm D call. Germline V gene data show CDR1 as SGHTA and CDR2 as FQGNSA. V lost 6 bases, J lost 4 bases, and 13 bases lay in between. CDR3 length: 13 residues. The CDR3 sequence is CASSLDLSYEQYF. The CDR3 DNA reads TGTGCCAGCAGTTTGGATCTCTCGTACGAGCAGTACTTC.

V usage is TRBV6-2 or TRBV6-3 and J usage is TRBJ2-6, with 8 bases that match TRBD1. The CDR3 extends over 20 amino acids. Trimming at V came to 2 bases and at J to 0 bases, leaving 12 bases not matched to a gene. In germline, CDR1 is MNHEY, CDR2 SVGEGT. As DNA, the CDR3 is TGTGCCAGCAGTTACGCACAGAACCGGGACAGGCTCTCTGGGGCCAACGTCCTGACTTTC. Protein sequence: CASSYAQNRDRLSGANVLTF.

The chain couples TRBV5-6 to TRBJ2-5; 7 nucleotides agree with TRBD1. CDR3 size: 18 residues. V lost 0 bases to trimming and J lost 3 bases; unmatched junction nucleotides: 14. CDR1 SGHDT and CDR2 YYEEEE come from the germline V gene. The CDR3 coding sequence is TGTGCCAGCAGCTTGGGAAAATGGGACAGATCCCGAGAAGAGACCCAGTACTTC. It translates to CASSLGKWDRSREETQYF. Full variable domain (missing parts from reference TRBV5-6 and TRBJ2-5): DAGVTQSPTHLIKTRGQQVTLRCSPKSGHDTVSWYQQALGQGPQFIFQYYEEEERQRGNFPDRFSGHQFPNYSSELNVNALLLGDSALYLCASSLGKWDRSREETQYFGPGTRLLVL.

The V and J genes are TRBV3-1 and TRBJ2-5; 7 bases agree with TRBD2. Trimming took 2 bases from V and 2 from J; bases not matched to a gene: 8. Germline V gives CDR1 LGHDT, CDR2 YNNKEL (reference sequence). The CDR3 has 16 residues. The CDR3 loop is CASSQPTRLAQETQYF. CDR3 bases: TGTGCCAGCAGCCAACCCACCCGACTAGCTCAAGAGACCCAGTACTTC.

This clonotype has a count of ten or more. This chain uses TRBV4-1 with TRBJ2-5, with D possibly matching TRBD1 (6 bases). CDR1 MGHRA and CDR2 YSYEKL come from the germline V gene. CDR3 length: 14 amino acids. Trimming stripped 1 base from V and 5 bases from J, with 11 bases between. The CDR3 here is CASSQVGGGETQYF. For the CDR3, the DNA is TGCGCCAGCAGCCAAGTTGGGGGCGGGGAGACCCAGTACTTC.

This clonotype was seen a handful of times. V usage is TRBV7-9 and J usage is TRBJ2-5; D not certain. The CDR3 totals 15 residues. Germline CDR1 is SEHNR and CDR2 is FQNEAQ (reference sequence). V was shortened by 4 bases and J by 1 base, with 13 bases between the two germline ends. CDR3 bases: TGTGCCAGCAGCTACAGACCGATCACCCAAGAGACCCAGTACTTC. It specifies CASSYRPITQETQYF.